Below, 15 T cell receptor beta chains from the same sample are listed, as sequenced in a study of post-analysis software for immune sequencing data. Overall study results and limits: Controls had lower frequencies than patients of about five TRBV segments, which included TRBV5-6, TRBV5-1 and TRBV20-1.

The antigens for these receptors are not known. Included in the TCR beta cDNA libraries were unique molecular identifiers. TCRdb reprocessed the PCR reads via MiXCR and lists one record per CDR3 protein. The table records around 500,000 distinct CDR3 sequences, roughly 34% of them present only once. The specimen sequenced was blood. The source is a girl aged 2 to 17 with multiple sclerosis.

This chain uses TRBV28 with TRBJ2-7; TRBD1 aligns across 10 bases. The CDR3 consists of 16 residues. Germline V CDR1 and CDR2: MDHEN, SYDVKM. With 4 bases clipped from V and 7 bases from J, the junction kept 13 bases outside the gene matches. The DNA of the CDR3 is TGTGCCAGCAGTTCTCCCGGGACAGGGGCCCTCGGGGAGCAGTACTTC. Amino acid sequence: CASSSPGTGALGEQYF.

The chain uses TRBV6-1 and TRBJ2-3; D is perhaps TRBD2 (5 bases). The CDR3 loop spans 14 amino acids. CDR1 and CDR2 from the germline V gene are MNHNS and SASEGT. V lost 5 bases to trimming and J lost 1 base, with 10 bases between them. CDR3 coding DNA: TGTGCCAGCAGTCCCCTGCGGGGCACAGATACGCAGTATTTT. Protein: CASSPLRGTDTQYF.

V usage is TRBV12-3 or TRBV12-4 and J usage is TRBJ2-1, with D maybe TRBD2 (5 bases). The CDR3 totals 13 residues. V was trimmed by 3 bases and J by 8 bases, leaving 11 bases between them. The CDR3 loop is CASSFRTGDEQFF. CDR3 nucleotide sequence: TGTGCCAGCAGTTTTAGGACCGGGGATGAGCAGTTCTTC.

This clonotype was found a few times. The V call is TRBV4-1, the J call TRBJ1-1; the match to TRBD1 covers 9 bases. Losses at the gene ends were 2 bases for V and 1 base for J; bases not matched to a gene: 5. This CDR3 spans 16 amino acids. Germline V gives CDR1 MGHRA, CDR2 YSYEKL. CDR3 residues: CASSQPGTGRNTEAFF. The DNA of the CDR3 is TGCGCCAGCAGCCAACCCGGGACAGGGAGGAACACTGAAGCTTTCTTT.

The chain is built from TRBV20-1 and TRBJ2-2; D might be TRBD1 or TRBD2, each matching 5 bases. Germline V CDR1 and CDR2: DFQATT, SNEGSKA (reference sequence). V lost 4 bases, J lost 3 bases, and 18 bases lay in between. The CDR3 has 16 amino acids. The CDR3 loop is CSATPLGDDYTGELFF. The CDR3 DNA reads TGCAGTGCTACCCCATTGGGGGACGATTACACCGGGGAGCTGTTTTTT.

CDR3 DNA: TGCAGCGTGGCGTCGCGGCTAGGCTATGGCTACACCTTC. It codes for CSVASRLGYGYTF. The chain links TRBV29-1 to TRBJ1-2, with D unclear. The CDR3 totals 13 residues. Germline assignment: CDR1 SQVTM and CDR2 ANQGSEA. The V end was cut by 6 bases, the J end by 4 bases, with 15 bases between.

This clonotype was seen more than once but under ten times. The chain is built from TRBV5-1 and TRBJ1-1; D perhaps matches TRBD1 (5 bases). Germline V lookup: CDR1 SGHRS, CDR2 YFSETQ. The length of the CDR3 is 11 residues. V lost 5 bases and J lost 7, with 9 bases in between. The CDR3 coding sequence is TGCGCCAGCAGGGGGACTGGTGAAGCTTTCTTT. Protein product: CASRGTGEAFF.

This clonotype was seen a handful of times. V usage is TRBV5-1 and J usage is TRBJ2-1, with D possibly matching TRBD2 (6 bases). Germline CDR1 SGHRS, CDR2 YFSETQ. The CDR3 covers 14 residues. Between the trimmed V and J ends, which lost 0 bases and 8 bases, there was a span of 12 bases. In DNA, the CDR3 is TGCGCCAGCAGCTTGGCTGGGAGGACCTATGAGCAGTTCTTC. Its protein product is CASSLAGRTYEQFF.

The rearrangement uses TRBV11-2 and TRBJ2-3, with 13 bases aligning to TRBD2. With 4 bases clipped from V and 2 bases from J, the junction kept 6 bases outside the gene matches. Germline assignment: CDR1 SGHAT and CDR2 FQNNGV. The CDR3 has 17 residues. This CDR3 is CASSSGGLAGVTDTQYF. The CDR3 DNA is TGTGCCAGCAGCTCCGGAGGACTAGCGGGGGTCACAGATACGCAGTATTTT.

This clonotype was observed a single time. The gene calls are TRBV7-8 and TRBJ2-1; 9 bases line up with TRBD2. The CDR3 spans 16 residues. V gave up 5 bases and J gave up 4 bases; unmatched junction bases: 9. Germline V lookup: CDR1 SGHVS, CDR2 FQNEAQ. The CDR3 nucleotides read TGTGCCAGCAGCCCCGTGATGCGGGGGGGTTACAATGAGCAGTTCTTC. Residues: CASSPVMRGGYNEQFF.

This clonotype was found a few times. J is TRBJ2-4 and V is TRBV3-1; D assignment may be TRBD1 or TRBD2 (6 bases each). Germline V gene lookup returns CDR1 LGHDT and CDR2 YNNKEL (reference sequence). Trimming stripped 0 bases from V and 7 bases from J, with 16 bases between. The CDR3 is made up of 16 amino acids. The CDR3 sequence: CASSQDLNGGGNIQYF. In DNA, the CDR3 is TGTGCCAGCAGCCAAGATCTTAACGGGGGCGGGAACATTCAGTACTTC.

This clonotype was seen a single time. The chain combines TRBV5-1 with TRBJ1-1; a possible D gene is TRBD1 (5 bases). The V gene's germline CDR1 is SGHRS and CDR2 YFSETQ. The CDR3 runs 17 residues. V was pared by 4 bases and J by 3 bases, with 22 bases between. The CDR3 protein is CASSLEPQGMVDTEAFF. The CDR3 DNA reads as TGCGCCAGCAGCCTGGAACCCCAGGGTATGGTGGACACTGAAGCTTTCTTT.

This rearrangement joins TRBV4-1 to TRBJ2-1, with 12 bases identical to TRBD2. J gave up 9 bases and V 1 base, and 7 bases lay outside the gene matches. CDR3 size: 16 residues. Per the germline V gene, CDR1 is MGHRA and CDR2 is YSYEKL. The CDR3 DNA sequence: TGCGCCAGCAGCCAAGTTGGGGCTAGCGGGGGGGCTGAGCAGTTCTTC. Its translation: CASSQVGASGGAEQFF.

The sample holds a few counts of this clonotype. The V call is TRBV3-1, the J call TRBJ2-5, with a possible D match to TRBD1 (5 bases). Trimming left V 1 base short and J 1 base short, with 7 bases between. Germline V lookup: CDR1 LGHDT, CDR2 YNNKEL (reference sequence). There are 14 residues in the CDR3. CDR3 nucleotides: TGTGCCAGCAGCCAAGTGCAGGGCCAAGAGACCCAGTACTTC. The encoded protein is CASSQVQGQETQYF.

J is TRBJ2-1 and V is TRBV11-2, with 8 bases fitting TRBD2. This CDR3 is built from 15 residues. Germline assignment: CDR1 SGHAT and CDR2 FQNNGV. V lost 5 bases to trimming and J lost 9 bases; unmatched junction nucleotides: 12. DNA of the CDR3: TGTGCCAGCAGCCTCCGGGGGGGCCAGGTCGGTGAGCAGTTCTTC. Encoded protein: CASSLRGGQVGEQFF.